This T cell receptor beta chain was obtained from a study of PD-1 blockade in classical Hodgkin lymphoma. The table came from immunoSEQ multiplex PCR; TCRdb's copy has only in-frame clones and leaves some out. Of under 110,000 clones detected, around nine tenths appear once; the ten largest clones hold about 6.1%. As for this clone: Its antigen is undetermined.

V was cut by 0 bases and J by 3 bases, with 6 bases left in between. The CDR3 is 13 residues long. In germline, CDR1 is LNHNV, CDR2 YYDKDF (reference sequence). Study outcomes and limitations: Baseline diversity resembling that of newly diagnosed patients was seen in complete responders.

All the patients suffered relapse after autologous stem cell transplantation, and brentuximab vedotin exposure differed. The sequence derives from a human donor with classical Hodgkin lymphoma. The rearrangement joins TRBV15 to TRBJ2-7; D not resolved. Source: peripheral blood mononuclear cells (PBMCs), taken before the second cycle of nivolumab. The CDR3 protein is CATSREIGYEQYF. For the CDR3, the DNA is TGTGCCACCAGCAGAGAAATCGGCTACGAGCAGTACTTC.